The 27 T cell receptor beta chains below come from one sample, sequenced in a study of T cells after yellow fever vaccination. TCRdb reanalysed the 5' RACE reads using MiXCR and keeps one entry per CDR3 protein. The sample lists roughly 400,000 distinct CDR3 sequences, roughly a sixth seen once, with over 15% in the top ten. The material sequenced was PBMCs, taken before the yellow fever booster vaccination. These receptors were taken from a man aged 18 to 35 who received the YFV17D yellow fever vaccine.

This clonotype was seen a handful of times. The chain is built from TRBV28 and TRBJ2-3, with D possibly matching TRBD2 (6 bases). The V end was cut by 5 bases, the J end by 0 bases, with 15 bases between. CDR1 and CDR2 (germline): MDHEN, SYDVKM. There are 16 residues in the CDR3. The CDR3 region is CASSDWDSSSTDTQYF. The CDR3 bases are TGTGCCAGCAGTGATTGGGACTCATCTAGCACAGATACGCAGTATTTT.

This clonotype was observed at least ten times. This chain's CDR3 is CSASGRLASTDTQYF. DNA for the CDR3: TGCAGTGCCTCGGGGAGACTAGCGAGCACAGATACGCAGTATTTT. The chain recombines TRBV20-1 with TRBJ2-3; 8 nucleotides align to TRBD2. CDR3 length: 15 amino acids. Germline V gives CDR1 DFQATT, CDR2 SNEGSKA (reference sequence). Unmatched junction bases numbered 8, after V lost 6 bases and J lost 0 bases.

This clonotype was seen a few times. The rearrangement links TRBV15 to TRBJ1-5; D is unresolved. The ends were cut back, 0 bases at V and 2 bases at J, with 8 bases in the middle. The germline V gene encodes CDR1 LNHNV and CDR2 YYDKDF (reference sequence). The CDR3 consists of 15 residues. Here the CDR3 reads CATSRDVNGNQPQHF. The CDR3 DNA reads TGTGCCACCAGCAGAGATGTGAATGGCAATCAGCCCCAGCATTTT.

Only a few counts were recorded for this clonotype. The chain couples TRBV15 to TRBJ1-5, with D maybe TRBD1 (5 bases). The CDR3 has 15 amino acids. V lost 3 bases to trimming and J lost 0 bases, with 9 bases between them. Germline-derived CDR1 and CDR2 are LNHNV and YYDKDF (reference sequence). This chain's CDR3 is CATSRTAYSNQPQHF. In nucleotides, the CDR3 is TGTGCCACCAGCAGGACAGCTTATAGCAATCAGCCCCAGCATTTT.

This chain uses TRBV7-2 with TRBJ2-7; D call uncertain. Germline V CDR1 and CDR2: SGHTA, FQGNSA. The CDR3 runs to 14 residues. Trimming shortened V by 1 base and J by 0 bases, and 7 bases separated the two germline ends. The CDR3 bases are TGTGCCAGCAGCTTAGACCGAAGCTCCTACGAGCAGTACTTC. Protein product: CASSLDRSSYEQYF.

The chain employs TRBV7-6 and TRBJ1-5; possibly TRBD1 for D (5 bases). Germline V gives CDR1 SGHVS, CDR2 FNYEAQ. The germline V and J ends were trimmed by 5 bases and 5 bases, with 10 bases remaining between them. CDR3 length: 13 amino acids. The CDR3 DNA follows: TGTGCCAGCAGCCCAGGACACTATCAGCCCCAGCATTTT. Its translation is CASSPGHYQPQHF.

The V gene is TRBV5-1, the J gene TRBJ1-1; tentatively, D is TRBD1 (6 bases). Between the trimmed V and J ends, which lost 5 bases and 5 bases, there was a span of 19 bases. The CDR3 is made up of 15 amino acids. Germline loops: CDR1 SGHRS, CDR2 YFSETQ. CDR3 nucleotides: TGCGCCAGCAGGGGGGCCGGGACTCTTATGACTGAAGCTTTCTTT. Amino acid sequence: CASRGAGTLMTEAFF.

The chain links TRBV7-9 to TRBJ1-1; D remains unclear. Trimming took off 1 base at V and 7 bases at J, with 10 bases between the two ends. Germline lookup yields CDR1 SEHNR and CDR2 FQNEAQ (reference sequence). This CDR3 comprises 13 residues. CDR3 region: CASSLGREGEAFF. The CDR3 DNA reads TGTGCCAGCAGCTTAGGACGGGAGGGTGAAGCTTTCTTT.

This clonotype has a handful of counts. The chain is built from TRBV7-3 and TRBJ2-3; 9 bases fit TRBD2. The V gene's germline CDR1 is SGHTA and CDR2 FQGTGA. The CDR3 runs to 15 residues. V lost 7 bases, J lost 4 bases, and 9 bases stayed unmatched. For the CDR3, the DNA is TGTGCCAGCACCCCTGGGCTAGCGGGATCAGATACGCAGTATTTT. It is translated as CASTPGLAGSDTQYF.

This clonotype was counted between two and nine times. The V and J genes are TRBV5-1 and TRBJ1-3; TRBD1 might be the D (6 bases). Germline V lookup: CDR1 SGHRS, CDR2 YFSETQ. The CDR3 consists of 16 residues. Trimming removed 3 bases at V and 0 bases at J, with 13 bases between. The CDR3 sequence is CASSSIGGHSGNTIYF. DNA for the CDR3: TGCGCCAGCAGCTCCATCGGGGGCCACTCTGGAAACACCATATATTTT.

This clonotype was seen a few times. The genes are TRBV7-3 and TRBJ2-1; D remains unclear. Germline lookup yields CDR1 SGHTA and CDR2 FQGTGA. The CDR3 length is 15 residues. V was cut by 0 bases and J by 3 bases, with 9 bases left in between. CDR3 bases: TGTGCCAGCAGCTTAACGTCACTGGTCTACAATGAGCAGTTCTTC. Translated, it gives CASSLTSLVYNEQFF.

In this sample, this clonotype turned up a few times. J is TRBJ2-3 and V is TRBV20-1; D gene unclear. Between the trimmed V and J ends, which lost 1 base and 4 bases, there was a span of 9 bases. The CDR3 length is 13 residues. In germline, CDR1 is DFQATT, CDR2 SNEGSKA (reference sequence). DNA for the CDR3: TGCAGTGCTAGAGGTCCCTGGGCAGATACGCAGTATTTT. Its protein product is CSARGPWADTQYF.

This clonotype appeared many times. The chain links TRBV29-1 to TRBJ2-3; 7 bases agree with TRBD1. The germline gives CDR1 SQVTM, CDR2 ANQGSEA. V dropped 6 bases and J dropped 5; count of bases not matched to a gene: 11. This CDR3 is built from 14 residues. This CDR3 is CSVTTGSVGDTQYF. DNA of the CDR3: TGCAGCGTGACGACAGGGTCGGTAGGAGATACGCAGTATTTT.

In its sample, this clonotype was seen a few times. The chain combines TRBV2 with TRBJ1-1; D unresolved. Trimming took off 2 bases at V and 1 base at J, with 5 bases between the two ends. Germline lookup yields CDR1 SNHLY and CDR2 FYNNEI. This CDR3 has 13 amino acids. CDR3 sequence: CASSESPNTEAFF. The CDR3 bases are TGTGCCAGCAGTGAATCGCCGAACACTGAAGCTTTCTTT.

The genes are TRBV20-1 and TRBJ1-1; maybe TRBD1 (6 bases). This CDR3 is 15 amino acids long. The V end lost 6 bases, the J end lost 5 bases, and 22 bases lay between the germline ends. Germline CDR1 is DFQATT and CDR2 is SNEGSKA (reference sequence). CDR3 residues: CSARGGRRGGTEAFF. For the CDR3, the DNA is TGCAGTGCCCGGGGGGGGCGCCGGGGAGGGACTGAAGCTTTCTTT.

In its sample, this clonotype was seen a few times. The CDR3 bases are TGTGCCAGCAGCGTAGGACGTGCCGGGGAGCTGTTTTTT. It encodes CASSVGRAGELFF. The chain uses TRBV9 and TRBJ2-2; D uncertain. This CDR3 is 13 amino acids long. The V end lost 0 bases, the J end lost 6 bases, and 6 bases lay between the germline ends. Germline CDR1 SGDLS, CDR2 YYNGEE.

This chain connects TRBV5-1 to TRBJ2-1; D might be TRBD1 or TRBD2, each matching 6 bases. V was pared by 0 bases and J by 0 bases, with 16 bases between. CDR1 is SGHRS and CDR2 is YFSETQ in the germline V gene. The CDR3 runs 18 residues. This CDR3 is CASSLEVGGYSSYNEQFF. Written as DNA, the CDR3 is TGCGCCAGCAGCTTGGAAGTGGGGGGCTACAGCTCCTACAATGAGCAGTTCTTC.

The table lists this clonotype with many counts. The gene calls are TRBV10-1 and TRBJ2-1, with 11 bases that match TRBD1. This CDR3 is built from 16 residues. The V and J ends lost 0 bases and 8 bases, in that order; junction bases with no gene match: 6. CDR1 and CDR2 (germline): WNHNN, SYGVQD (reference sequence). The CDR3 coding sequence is TGCGCCAGCAGTGAGTCGTGGACAGGGGGCGCGGATGAGCAGTTCTTC. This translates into CASSESWTGGADEQFF.

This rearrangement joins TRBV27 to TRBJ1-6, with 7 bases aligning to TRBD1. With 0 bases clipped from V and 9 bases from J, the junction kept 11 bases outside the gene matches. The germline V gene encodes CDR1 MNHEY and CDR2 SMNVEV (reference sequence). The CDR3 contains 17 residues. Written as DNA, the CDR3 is TGTGCCAGCAGTTTATCCCCCCGAGGGGGCCGTGGTTCACCCCTCCACTTT. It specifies CASSLSPRGGRGSPLHF.

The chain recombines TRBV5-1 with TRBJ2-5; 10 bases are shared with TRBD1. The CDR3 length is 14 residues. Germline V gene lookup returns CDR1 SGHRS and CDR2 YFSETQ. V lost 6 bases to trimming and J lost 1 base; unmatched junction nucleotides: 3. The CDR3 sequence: CASTDRGSQETQYF. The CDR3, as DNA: TGCGCCAGCACGGACAGGGGGAGCCAAGAGACCCAGTACTTC.

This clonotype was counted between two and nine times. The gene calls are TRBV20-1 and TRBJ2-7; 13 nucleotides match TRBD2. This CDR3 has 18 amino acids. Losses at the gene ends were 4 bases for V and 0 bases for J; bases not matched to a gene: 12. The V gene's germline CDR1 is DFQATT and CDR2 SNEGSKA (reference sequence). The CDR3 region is CSATRLAGGPSSSYEQYF. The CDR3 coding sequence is TGCAGTGCTACCAGACTAGCGGGGGGACCCTCTAGCTCCTACGAGCAGTACTTC.

The CDR3 loop reads CASSSQRPNGNEQFF. As DNA, the CDR3 is TGCGCCAGCAGCTCGCAACGGCCCAACGGCAATGAGCAGTTCTTC. V usage is TRBV5-1 and J usage is TRBJ2-1, with D hard to call. The CDR3 loop spans 15 amino acids. The germline V gene encodes CDR1 SGHRS and CDR2 YFSETQ. Trimming left V 3 bases short and J 6 bases short, with 16 bases between.

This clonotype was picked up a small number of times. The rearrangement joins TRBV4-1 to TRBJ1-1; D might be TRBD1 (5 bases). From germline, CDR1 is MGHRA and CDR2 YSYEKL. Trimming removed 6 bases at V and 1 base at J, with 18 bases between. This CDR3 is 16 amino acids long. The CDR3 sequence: CASRQDPLSRNTEAFF. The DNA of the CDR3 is TGCGCCAGCAGACAGGATCCTCTAAGCCGGAACACTGAAGCTTTCTTT.

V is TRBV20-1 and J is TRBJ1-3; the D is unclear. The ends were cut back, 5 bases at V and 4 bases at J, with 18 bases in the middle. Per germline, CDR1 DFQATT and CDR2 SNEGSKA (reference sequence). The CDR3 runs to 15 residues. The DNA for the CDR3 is TGCAGTGCTGGCCAGGACGGACGCGCGGGAAACACCATATATTTT. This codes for CSAGQDGRAGNTIYF.

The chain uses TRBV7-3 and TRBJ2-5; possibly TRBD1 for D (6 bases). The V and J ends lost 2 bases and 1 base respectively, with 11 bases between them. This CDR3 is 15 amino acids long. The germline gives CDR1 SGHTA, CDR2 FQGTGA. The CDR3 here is CASSLAVGAQETQYF. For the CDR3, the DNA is TGTGCCAGCAGCTTAGCCGTGGGGGCCCAAGAGACCCAGTACTTC.

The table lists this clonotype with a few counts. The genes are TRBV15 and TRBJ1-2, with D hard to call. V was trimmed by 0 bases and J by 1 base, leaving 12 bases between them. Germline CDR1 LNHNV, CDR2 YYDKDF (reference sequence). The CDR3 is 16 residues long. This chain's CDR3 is CATSRDVGVLNYGYTF. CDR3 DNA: TGTGCCACCAGCAGAGATGTGGGAGTCCTTAACTATGGCTACACCTTC.

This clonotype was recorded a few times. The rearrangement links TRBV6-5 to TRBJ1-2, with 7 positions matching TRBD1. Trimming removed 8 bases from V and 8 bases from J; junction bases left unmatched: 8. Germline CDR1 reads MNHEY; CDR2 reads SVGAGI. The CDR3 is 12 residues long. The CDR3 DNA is TGTGCCAGCCAGGGGGACAAAGGCGGCTACACCTTC. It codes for CASQGDKGGYTF.